This T cell receptor (beta chain) was captured in a study of control samples from healthy donors and cancer patients. Assay: immunoSEQ multiplex PCR; the TCRdb copy retains only in-frame clones and omits some. In the table there are around 140,000 clones, about 91% of which are singletons. The clonotype originates from a man aged 25-45 years in good health. What was sequenced was blood.

The CDR3 spells CAWSVAGPYEQYF. The DNA for the CDR3 is TGTGCCTGGAGTGTAGCGGGACCCTACGAGCAGTACTTC. The chain recombines TRBV30 with TRBJ2-7; 7 bases are shared with TRBD2. The junction had 1 base not matched to a gene; V was cut back by 0 bases and J by 2 bases. Germline V gene data show CDR1 as GTSNPN and CDR2 as SVGIG (reference sequence). CDR3 size: 13 residues.